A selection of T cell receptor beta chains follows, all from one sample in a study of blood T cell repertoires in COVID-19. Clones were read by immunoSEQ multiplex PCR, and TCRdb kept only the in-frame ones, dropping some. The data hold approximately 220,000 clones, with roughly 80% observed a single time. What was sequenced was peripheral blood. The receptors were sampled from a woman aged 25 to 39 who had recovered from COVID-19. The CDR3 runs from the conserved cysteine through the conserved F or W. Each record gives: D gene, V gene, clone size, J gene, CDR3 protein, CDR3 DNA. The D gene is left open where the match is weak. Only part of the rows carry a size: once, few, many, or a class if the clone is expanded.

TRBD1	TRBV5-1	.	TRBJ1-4	CASSLGGQGAEKLFF	TGCGCCAGCAGCTTGGGGGGACAGGGAGCTGAAAAACTGTTTTTT
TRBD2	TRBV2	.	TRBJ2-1	CASSAGLAYNEQFF	TGTGCCAGCAGTGCGGGACTAGCGTACAATGAGCAGTTCTTC
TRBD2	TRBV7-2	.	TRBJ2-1	CASRVAGGPYNEQFF	TGTGCCAGCAGGGTAGCGGGAGGACCCTACAATGAGCAGTTCTTC
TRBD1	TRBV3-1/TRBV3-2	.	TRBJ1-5	CASSQPTGGYQPQHF	TGTGCCAGCAGCCAACCGACAGGGGGGTACCAGCCCCAGCATTTT
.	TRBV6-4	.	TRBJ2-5	CASSDSVRSGQETQYF	TGTGCCAGCAGTGACTCGGTGAGGAGCGGCCAAGAGACCCAGTACTTC
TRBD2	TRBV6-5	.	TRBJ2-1	CASSWLAGPGGNEQFF	TGTGCCAGCAGTTGGTTAGCGGGACCCGGGGGCAATGAGCAGTTCTTC
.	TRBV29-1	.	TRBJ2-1	CSVENGLSNEQFF	TGCAGCGTTGAAAACGGGTTGTCCAATGAGCAGTTCTTC
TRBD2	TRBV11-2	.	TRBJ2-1	CASSLMSGSINEQFF	TGTGCCAGCAGCTTAATGAGCGGGAGCATAAATGAGCAGTTCTTC
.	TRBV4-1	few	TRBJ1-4	CASSLGVSNEKLFF	TGCGCCAGCAGCCTCGGAGTATCCAATGAAAAACTGTTTTTT
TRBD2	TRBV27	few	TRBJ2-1	CASSGRLSGEQFF	TGTGCCAGTAGCGGGAGGCTCAGTGGTGAGCAGTTCTTC
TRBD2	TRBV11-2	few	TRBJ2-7	CASSLRTSGRSSYEQYF	TGTGCCAGCAGCTTAAGGACTAGCGGGAGAAGCTCCTACGAGCAGTACTTC
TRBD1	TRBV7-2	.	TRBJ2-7	CASSLDRGSYEQYF	TGTGCCAGCAGCTTAGACAGGGGGTCCTACGAGCAGTACTTC
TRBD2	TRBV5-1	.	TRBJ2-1	CASSLVTSGSSYNEQFF	TGCGCCAGCAGCTTGGTAACTAGCGGCAGCTCCTACAATGAGCAGTTCTTC
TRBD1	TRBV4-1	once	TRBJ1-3	CASSHRPDRGQAPSGNTIYF	TGCGCCAGCAGCCACCGACCGGACCGTGGACAGGCGCCCTCTGGAAACACCATATATTTT
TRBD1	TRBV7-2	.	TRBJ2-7	CASSFQGGPYEQYF	TGTGCCAGCAGCTTCCAAGGGGGCCCCTACGAGCAGTACTTC
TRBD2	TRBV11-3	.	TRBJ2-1	CASSALTSGGNEQFF	TGTGCCAGCAGCGCCCTGACTAGCGGAGGGAATGAGCAGTTCTTC
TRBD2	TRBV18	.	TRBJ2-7	CASSPFASGISSYEQYF	TGTGCCAGCTCACCTTTCGCCAGCGGGATCAGCTCCTACGAGCAGTACTTC
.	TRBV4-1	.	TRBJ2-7	CASSQREGGSYEQYF	TGCGCCAGCAGCCAAAGGGAGGGGGGGTCCTACGAGCAGTACTTC
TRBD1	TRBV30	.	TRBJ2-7	CAWGDRGISYEQYF	TGTGCCTGGGGGGACAGGGGAATTTCCTACGAGCAGTACTTC
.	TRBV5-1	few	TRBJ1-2	CASSFTGFNYGYTF	TGCGCCAGCAGCTTTACAGGCTTTAACTATGGCTACACCTTC
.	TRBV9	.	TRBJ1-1	CASSVVGRTEAFF	TGTGCCAGCAGCGTAGTGGGGAGGACTGAAGCTTTCTTT
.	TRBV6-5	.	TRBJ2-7	CASISRNGLKQYF	TGTGCCAGCATTAGCCGCAATGGTCTTAAGCAGTACTTC
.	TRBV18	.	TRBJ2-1	CASSPPAGSLEQFF	TGTGCCAGCTCACCACCCGCCGGGAGCCTAGAGCAGTTCTTC
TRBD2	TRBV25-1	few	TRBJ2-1	CASSEGTSGTTYNEQFF	TGTGCCAGCAGTGAAGGGACTAGCGGGACAACCTACAATGAGCAGTTCTTC
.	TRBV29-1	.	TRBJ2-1	CSASEGSLFF	TGCAGCGCGTCGGAGGGCTCGTTGTTCTTC
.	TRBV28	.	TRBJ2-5	CASSSAGTNAYGTQYF	TGTGCCAGCAGTTCGGCCGGGACAAACGCTTACGGGACCCAGTACTTC
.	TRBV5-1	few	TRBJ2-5	CASIRTPGFQETQYF	TGCGCCAGCATCCGGACACCAGGATTCCAAGAGACCCAGTACTTC
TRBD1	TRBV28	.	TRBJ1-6	CASSSTGRGDSPLHF	TGTGCCAGCAGCTCGACAGGGCGCGGGGATTCACCCCTCCACTTT
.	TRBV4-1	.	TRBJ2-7	CASSQEPRTPGLYF	TGCGCCAGCAGCCAAGAACCAAGGACACCAGGTCTGTACTTC
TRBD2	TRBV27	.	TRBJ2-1	CASSLFTMGLESYNEQFF	TGTGCCAGCAGTTTATTCACCATGGGACTAGAGTCCTACAATGAGCAGTTCTTC
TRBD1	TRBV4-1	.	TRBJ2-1	CASRLGQGANNEQFF	TGCGCCAGCAGACTGGGACAGGGGGCAAACAATGAGCAGTTCTTC
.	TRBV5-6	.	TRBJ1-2	CASREVGRSYGYTF	TGTGCCAGCCGCGAAGTGGGGCGGAGCTATGGCTACACCTTC
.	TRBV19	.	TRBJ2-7	CASSGMDYEQYF	TGTGCCAGTAGCGGGATGGACTACGAGCAGTACTTC
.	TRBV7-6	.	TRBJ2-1	CASSVRANPGGEQFF	TGTGCCAGCAGCGTCCGGGCCAACCCCGGAGGGGAGCAGTTCTTC
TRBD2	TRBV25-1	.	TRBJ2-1	CASGGLAGISEQFF	TGTGCCAGCGGGGGACTAGCGGGAATTAGTGAGCAGTTCTTC
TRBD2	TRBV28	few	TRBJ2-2	CASSLYYGTSGTGELFF	TGTGCCAGCAGTTTATATTACGGGACTAGCGGCACCGGGGAGCTGTTTTTT
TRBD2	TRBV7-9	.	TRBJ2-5	CASSEDTSGQETQYF	TGTGCCAGCAGCGAGGACACTAGCGGCCAAGAGACCCAGTACTTC
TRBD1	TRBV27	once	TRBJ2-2	CASSHRQGTNTGELFF	TGTGCCAGCAGTCACCGACAGGGAACGAACACCGGGGAGCTGTTTTTT
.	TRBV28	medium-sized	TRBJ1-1	CASSFFKQGIEAFF	TGTGCCAGCAGTTTTTTCAAACAGGGAATTGAAGCTTTCTTT
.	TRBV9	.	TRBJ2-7	CASSATGTPLEQYF	TGTGCCAGCAGCGCAACCGGGACACCCCTGGAGCAGTACTTC
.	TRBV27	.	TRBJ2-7	CASSLSKGTPSYEQYF	TGTGCCAGCAGTTTATCAAAAGGGACACCATCATACGAGCAGTACTTC
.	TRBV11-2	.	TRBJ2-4	CASSLEGASAKNIQYF	TGTGCCAGCAGCTTAGAAGGGGCGTCAGCCAAAAACATTCAGTACTTC
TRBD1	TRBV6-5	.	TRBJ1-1	CASSYGQGFRTEAFF	TGTGCCAGCAGTTACGGACAGGGATTTCGCACTGAAGCTTTCTTT
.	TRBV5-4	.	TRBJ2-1	CASSLEGENEQFF	TGTGCCAGCAGCTTAGAGGGGGAAAATGAGCAGTTCTTC
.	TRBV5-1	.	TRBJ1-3	CASSPWGGEAGNTIYF	TGCGCCAGCAGCCCTTGGGGGGGCGAAGCTGGAAACACCATATATTTT
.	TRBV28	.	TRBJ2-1	CASSPPSYNEQFF	TGTGCCAGCAGCCCCCCCTCTTACAATGAGCAGTTCTTC
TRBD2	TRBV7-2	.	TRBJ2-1	CASSLVAGGYYEQFF	TGTGCCAGCAGCTTAGTAGCGGGAGGGTATTATGAGCAGTTCTTC
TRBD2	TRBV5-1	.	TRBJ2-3	CASSLGLAGWEDTQYF	TGCGCCAGCAGCTTAGGACTAGCGGGATGGGAAGATACGCAGTATTTT
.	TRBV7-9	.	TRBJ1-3	CASSFLGAPVGDTIYF	TGTGCCAGCAGCTTTTTGGGGGCGCCGGTCGGGGACACCATATATTTT
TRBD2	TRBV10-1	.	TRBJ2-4	CASALTGGLAGRLAKNIQYF	TGCGCCAGCGCCCTGACCGGCGGACTAGCGGGCAGATTAGCCAAAAACATTCAGTACTTC
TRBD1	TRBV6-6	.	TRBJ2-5	CASSYSMGRGQTQYF	TGTGCCAGCAGTTACTCGATGGGCAGGGGGCAGACCCAGTACTTC
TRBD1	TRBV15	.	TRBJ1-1	CATSWGQGRRNTEAFF	TGTGCCACCAGCTGGGGACAGGGGAGAAGGAACACTGAAGCTTTCTTT
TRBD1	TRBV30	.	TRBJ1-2	CAWSGGTGDGYTF	TGTGCCTGGAGTGGAGGGACAGGGGATGGCTACACCTTC